The entry below gives a single T cell receptor beta chain sequence along with its context. This table comes from immunoSEQ multiplex PCR, and its TCRdb copy is limited to in-frame clones, with some not included. This sample has about 45,000 clones, with 75% to 85% found just once. This sample was included in a study of blood T cell repertoires in COVID-19. Background on the study: Acute and convalescent COVID-19 samples came from the United States, Italy and Spain. In each case, the material was cDNA or gDNA derived from T cells, B-cell-depleted T cells, or PBMCs.

The CDR3 loop spans 16 amino acids. With 8 bases removed from V and 3 bases from J, the gap between germline ends came to 22 bases. The specimen sequenced was peripheral blood. This TCR came from a man older than 75 in a cohort sampled during active COVID-19. The rearrangement joins TRBV23-1 to TRBJ2-5; perhaps TRBD2 as D (5 bases). TRBV23-1 is an open reading frame, and its role is uncertain. The CDR3 sequence: CASVRPPGRHKETQYF. In DNA form, the CDR3 reads TGCGCCAGCGTTCGCCCCCCGGGGAGACATAAAGAGACCCAGTACTTC.